Listed below are T cell receptor beta chains from one sample, sequenced in a study of technical replicates of blood from a handful of donors. Sequencing used immunoSEQ multiplex PCR; TCRdb keeps in-frame clones, though not all of them. The sample includes 65,000 to 85,000 clones, roughly 96% of them seen just once. The sample was T cells isolated from PBMCs. The receptors stem from a human donor in good health. The CDR3 runs from the conserved cysteine through the conserved F or W. D genes are given only for firm matches. The size field is filled for only some rows; it gives once, few, many or a size class.

size: -
length: 13
J: TRBJ1-5
V: TRBV28
D: -
DNA: TGTGCCAGCAGCTCGCGCGGCAATCAGCCCCAGCATTTT
CDR3: CASSSRGNQPQHF

size: -
length: 15
J: TRBJ2-5
V: TRBV28
D: -
DNA: TGTGCCAGCAGCTTATGGTGGCAGGTCCGAGAGACCCAGTACTTC
CDR3: CASSLWWQVRETQYF

size: -
length: 15
J: TRBJ2-5
V: TRBV10-3
D: TRBD2
DNA: TGTGCCATCAGTGGCGGGCTAGCGGGCCAACAGACCCAGTACTTC
CDR3: CAISGGLAGQQTQYF

size: -
length: 14
J: TRBJ2-5
V: TRBV5-1
D: TRBD2
DNA: TGCGCCAGCAGCTTGGGGGAGGGTTTGGAGACCCAGTACTTC
CDR3: CASSLGEGLETQYF

size: -
length: 13
J: TRBJ2-1
V: TRBV19
D: TRBD1
DNA: TGTGCCAGTAAAACAGGGGGTTTAAGTGAGCAGTTCTTC
CDR3: CASKTGGLSEQFF

size: -
length: 16
J: TRBJ1-2
V: TRBV19
D: -
DNA: TGTGCCAGTAGTAAGGGAAACAGGAATTCTAACTATGGCTACACCTTC
CDR3: CASSKGNRNSNYGYTF

size: -
length: 13
J: TRBJ1-4
V: TRBV27
D: -
DNA: TGTGCCAGCAGTTCTTCCGTAAATGAAAAACTGTTTTTT
CDR3: CASSSSVNEKLFF

size: -
length: 14
J: TRBJ2-7
V: TRBV29-1
D: -
DNA: TGCAGCGTTAGAAGGGAGGAGAGCGTCTACGAGCAGTACTTC
CDR3: CSVRREESVYEQYF

size: -
length: 11
J: TRBJ2-1
V: TRBV7-9
D: -
DNA: TGTGCCAGCCGCGGGCTGCATGAGCAGTTCTTC
CDR3: CASRGLHEQFF

size: -
length: 15
J: TRBJ2-7
V: TRBV28
D: TRBD2
DNA: TGTGCCAGCACCAAGCCGGGACTAGGTCTTTACGAGCAGTACTTC
CDR3: CASTKPGLGLYEQYF

size: -
length: 15
J: TRBJ1-2
V: TRBV15
D: -
DNA: TGTGCCACCAGCAGAGATGAGAGCGCGGGGGTCGGCTACACCTTC
CDR3: CATSRDESAGVGYTF

size: -
length: 14
J: TRBJ2-7
V: TRBV7-9
D: TRBD2
DNA: TGTGCCAGCAGCTCCGGGACTAGCGGCTACGAGCAGTACTTC
CDR3: CASSSGTSGYEQYF

size: -
length: 14
J: TRBJ2-7
V: TRBV4-1
D: -
DNA: TGCGCCAGCAGCCAAATGGGACTTTTCTACGAGCAGTACTTC
CDR3: CASSQMGLFYEQYF

size: -
length: 13
J: TRBJ2-1
V: TRBV7-2
D: TRBD2
DNA: TGTGCCAGCAGCTTCAGCGGGGGGAGTGAGCAGTTCTTC
CDR3: CASSFSGGSEQFF

size: -
length: 14
J: TRBJ1-2
V: TRBV6-5
D: TRBD1
DNA: TGTGCCAGCAGTTTCCCCCAGGGGGCGGGCGGCTACACCTTC
CDR3: CASSFPQGAGGYTF

size: -
length: 19
J: TRBJ2-6
V: TRBV7-6
D: -
DNA: TGTGCCAGCAGCCCAGAGGAGGGTACCAGTCTGTCTGGGGCCAACGTCCTGACTTTC
CDR3: CASSPEEGTSLSGANVLTF

size: -
length: 16
J: TRBJ1-1
V: TRBV11-3
D: -
DNA: TGTGCCAGCAGCTTAGTCGTCAGGTTGGAACAAACAGAAGCTTTCTTT
CDR3: CASSLVVRLEQTEAFF

size: -
length: 13
J: TRBJ2-5
V: TRBV29-1
D: -
DNA: TGCAGCGTTGTAGAAGGGGGAAAAGAGACCCAGTACTTC
CDR3: CSVVEGGKETQYF

size: -
length: 18
J: TRBJ2-1
V: TRBV14
D: TRBD2
DNA: TGTGCCAGCAGTCCAAGGCTCAGTAGCGGGAGGCTCGACAATGAGCAGTTCTTC
CDR3: CASSPRLSSGRLDNEQFF

size: -
length: 16
J: TRBJ2-7
V: TRBV19
D: -
DNA: TGTGCCAGTAGTATAGAAGGGACAATTCCTTCCTACGAGCAGTACTTC
CDR3: CASSIEGTIPSYEQYF

size: -
length: 13
J: TRBJ2-7
V: TRBV15
D: TRBD1
DNA: TGTGCCACCCGCCGGGACAGCCCCTACGAGCAGTACTTC
CDR3: CATRRDSPYEQYF

size: -
length: 14
J: TRBJ2-7
V: TRBV27
D: TRBD2
DNA: TGTGCCAGCAGTGGACTAGCGGGAGTCGGCGAGCAGTACTTC
CDR3: CASSGLAGVGEQYF

size: -
length: 15
J: TRBJ1-1
V: TRBV6-6
D: -
DNA: TGTGCCAGCACGGGGACACTGTCCATGAACACTGAAGCTTTCTTT
CDR3: CASTGTLSMNTEAFF

size: -
length: 17
J: TRBJ2-4
V: TRBV4-1
D: -
DNA: TGCGCCAGCAGCCAAGAGATCGAAGCCTTAGCCAAAAACATTCAGTACTTC
CDR3: CASSQEIEALAKNIQYF

size: -
length: 15
J: TRBJ1-1
V: TRBV7-9
D: -
DNA: TGTGCCAGCAGCTTTTTTCTTGCCGACAGGACTGAAGCTTTCTTT
CDR3: CASSFFLADRTEAFF

size: -
length: 13
J: TRBJ2-3
V: TRBV19
D: TRBD1
DNA: TGTGCCAGTAGTGTGACAGGGGAAGATACGCAGTATTTT
CDR3: CASSVTGEDTQYF

size: once
length: 10
J: TRBJ1-2
V: TRBV2
D: -
DNA: TGTGCCAGCAGTGACAGGGGCTACACCTTC
CDR3: CASSDRGYTF

size: -
length: 14
J: TRBJ2-1
V: TRBV7-9
D: -
DNA: TGTGCCAGCAGCTTCGACAGAGCCTACAATGAGCAGTTCTTC
CDR3: CASSFDRAYNEQFF

size: once
length: 16
J: TRBJ1-1
V: TRBV27
D: -
DNA: TGTGCCAGCAGTTCCGCGGGGGGGGCTGCACAGGGAGAAGCTTTCTTT
CDR3: CASSSAGGAAQGEAFF

size: -
length: 13
J: TRBJ2-1
V: TRBV2
D: -
DNA: TGTGCCAGCAGGCCGACTAGCTACAATGAGCAGTTCTTC
CDR3: CASRPTSYNEQFF

size: -
length: 14
J: TRBJ2-3
V: TRBV27
D: TRBD1
DNA: TGTGCCAGCAGTTTTGGACAGGCAGCAGATACGCAGTATTTT
CDR3: CASSFGQAADTQYF

size: -
length: 16
J: TRBJ2-1
V: TRBV5-1
D: TRBD2
DNA: TGCGCCAGCAGCCGTTTGCGGGAGGGCCGAGGGGGTGAGCAGTTCTTC
CDR3: CASSRLREGRGGEQFF

size: -
length: 17
J: TRBJ2-7
V: TRBV4-1
D: -
DNA: TGCGCCAGCAGCCAAGATACTTTGGGGGGAAGACGCTACGAGCAGTACTTC
CDR3: CASSQDTLGGRRYEQYF

size: -
length: 14
J: TRBJ2-7
V: TRBV15
D: -
DNA: TGTGCCACCAGCAGAGCTGACGGAGCCTACGAGCAGTACTTC
CDR3: CATSRADGAYEQYF

size: -
length: 15
J: TRBJ2-7
V: TRBV28
D: -
DNA: TGTGCCAGCCGACTTTCTTCCAGGGTTTCCTACGAGCAGTACTTC
CDR3: CASRLSSRVSYEQYF

size: -
length: 13
J: TRBJ2-2
V: TRBV2
D: -
DNA: TGTGCCAGCAAGACAGAGAACACCGGGGAGCTGTTTTTT
CDR3: CASKTENTGELFF